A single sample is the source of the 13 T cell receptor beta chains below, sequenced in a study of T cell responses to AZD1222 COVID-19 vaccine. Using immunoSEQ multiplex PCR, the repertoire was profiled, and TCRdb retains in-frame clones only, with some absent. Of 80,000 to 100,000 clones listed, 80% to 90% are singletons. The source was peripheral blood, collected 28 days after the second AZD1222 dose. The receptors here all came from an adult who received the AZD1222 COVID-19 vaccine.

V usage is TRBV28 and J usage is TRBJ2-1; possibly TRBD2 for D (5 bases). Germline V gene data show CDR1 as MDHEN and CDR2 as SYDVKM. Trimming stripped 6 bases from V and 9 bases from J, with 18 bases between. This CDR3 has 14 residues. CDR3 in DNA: TGTGCCAGCAGCCTAAGTACCCTACGGGGTGAGCAGTTCTTC. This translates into CASSLSTLRGEQFF.

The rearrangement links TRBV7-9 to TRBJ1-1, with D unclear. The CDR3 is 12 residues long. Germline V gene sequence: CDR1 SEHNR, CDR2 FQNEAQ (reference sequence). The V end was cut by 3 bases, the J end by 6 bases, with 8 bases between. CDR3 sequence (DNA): TGTGCCAGCAGCTTTAAGGGAGCTGAAGCTTTCTTT. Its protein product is CASSFKGAEAFF.

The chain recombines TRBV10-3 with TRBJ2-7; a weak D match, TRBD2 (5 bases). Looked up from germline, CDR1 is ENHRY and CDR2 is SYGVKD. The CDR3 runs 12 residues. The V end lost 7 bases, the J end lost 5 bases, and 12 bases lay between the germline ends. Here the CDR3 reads CAIKGPGDEQYF. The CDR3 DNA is TGTGCCATCAAAGGCCCCGGGGACGAGCAGTACTTC.

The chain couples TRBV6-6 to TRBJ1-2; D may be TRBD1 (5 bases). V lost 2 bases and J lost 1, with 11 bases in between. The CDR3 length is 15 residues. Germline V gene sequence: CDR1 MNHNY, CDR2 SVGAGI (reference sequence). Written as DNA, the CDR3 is TGTGCCAGCAGTTACGGACGGGGGAGTAACTATGGCTACACCTTC. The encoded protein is CASSYGRGSNYGYTF.

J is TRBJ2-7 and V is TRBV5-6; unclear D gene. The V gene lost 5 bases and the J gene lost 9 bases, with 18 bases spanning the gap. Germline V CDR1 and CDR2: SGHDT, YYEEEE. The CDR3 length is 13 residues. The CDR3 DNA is TGTGCCAGCAGTTCTGCCGGGTCCGCCGGGCAGTACTTC. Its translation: CASSSAGSAGQYF. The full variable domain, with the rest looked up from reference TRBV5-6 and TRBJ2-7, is DAGVTQSPTHLIKTRGQQVTLRCSPKSGHDTVSWYQQALGQGPQFIFQYYEEEERQRGNFPDRFSGHQFPNYSSELNVNALLLGDSALYLCASSSAGSAGQYFGPGTRLTVT.

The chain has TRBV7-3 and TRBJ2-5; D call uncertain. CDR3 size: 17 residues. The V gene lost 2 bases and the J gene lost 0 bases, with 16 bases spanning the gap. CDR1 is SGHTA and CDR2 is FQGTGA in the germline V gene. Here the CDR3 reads CASSLGRRRKYQETQYF. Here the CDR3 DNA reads TGTGCCAGCAGCTTAGGTCGTAGGCGGAAGTACCAAGAGACCCAGTACTTC.

CDR3 sequence (DNA): TGTGCCACCGAAGGGACTAGCGGGACCGGTGAGCAGTTCTTC. Translating gives CATEGTSGTGEQFF. The J gene is TRBJ2-1, the V gene TRBV19, with 13 bases aligning to TRBD2. The trim removed 10 bases at V and 9 bases at J, leaving 9 bases unmatched. Germline CDR1 reads LNHDA; CDR2 reads SQIVND (reference sequence). This CDR3 is built from 14 residues.

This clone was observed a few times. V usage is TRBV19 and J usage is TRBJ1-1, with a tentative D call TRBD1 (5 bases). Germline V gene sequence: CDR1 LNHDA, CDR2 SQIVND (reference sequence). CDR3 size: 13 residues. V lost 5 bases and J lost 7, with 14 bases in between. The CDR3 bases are TGTGCCAGTAGTCCAGGGACGTGGCGTGAAGCTTTCTTT. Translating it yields CASSPGTWREAFF.

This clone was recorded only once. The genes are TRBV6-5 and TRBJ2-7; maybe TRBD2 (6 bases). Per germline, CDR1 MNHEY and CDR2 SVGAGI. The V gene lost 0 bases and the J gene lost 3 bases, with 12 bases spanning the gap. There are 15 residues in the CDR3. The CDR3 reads CASSYSGGWVYEQYF. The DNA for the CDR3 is TGTGCCAGCAGTTACTCCGGGGGATGGGTCTACGAGCAGTACTTC.

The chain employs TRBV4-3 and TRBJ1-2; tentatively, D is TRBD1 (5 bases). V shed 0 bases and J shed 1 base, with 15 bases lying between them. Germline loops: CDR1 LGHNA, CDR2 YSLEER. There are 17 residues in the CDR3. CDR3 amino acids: CASSQEGWGGINYGYTF. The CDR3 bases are TGCGCCAGCAGCCAAGAAGGGTGGGGGGGGATTAACTATGGCTACACCTTC.

CDR3 in amino acids: CASSFFSAEPGNTIYF. CDR3 sequence (DNA): TGTGCCAGTAGTTTCTTTTCGGCAGAGCCTGGAAACACCATATATTTT. The chain links TRBV19 to TRBJ1-3; no clear D. The CDR3 loop spans 16 amino acids. Germline CDR1 and CDR2: LNHDA and SQIVND (reference sequence). V was trimmed by 5 bases and J by 2 bases, leaving 16 bases between them. The variable domain in full, completed from reference TRBV19 and TRBJ1-3, reads DGGITQSPKYLFRKEGQNVTLSCEQNLNHDAMYWYRQDPGQGLRLIYYSQIVNDFQKGDIAEGYSVSREKKESFPLTVTSAQKNPTAFYLCASSFFSAEPGNTIYFGEGSWLTVV.

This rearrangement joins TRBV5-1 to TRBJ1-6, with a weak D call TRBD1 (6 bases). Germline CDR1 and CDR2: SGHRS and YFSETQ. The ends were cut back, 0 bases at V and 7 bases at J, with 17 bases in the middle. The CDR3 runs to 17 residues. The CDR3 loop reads CASSLAAGVRENSPLHF. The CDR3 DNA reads TGCGCCAGCAGCTTGGCGGCAGGGGTACGGGAGAATTCACCCCTCCACTTT.

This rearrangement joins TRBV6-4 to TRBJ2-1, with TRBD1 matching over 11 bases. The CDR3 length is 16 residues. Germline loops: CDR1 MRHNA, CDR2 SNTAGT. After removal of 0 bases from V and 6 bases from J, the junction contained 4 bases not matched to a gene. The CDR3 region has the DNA TGTGCCAGCAGTGACTCCACCGGGACAGGGGGCAATGAGCAGTTCTTC. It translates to CASSDSTGTGGNEQFF.